This T cell receptor beta chain comes out of a study of blood T cell repertoires in COVID-19. This clone came up once. Authors' processing steps: Scientists estimated how many nucleated cells there were by amplifying reference gene primers. Libraries were prepared by immunoSEQ multiplex PCR; TCRdb keeps only in-frame clonotypes and omits some of them. V, J and clone size were drawn from that table, and D and trimming were deduced from the DNA. This sample has 100,000 to 150,000 clones; under 85% occur once, and the top ten carry roughly 10%. The specimen was peripheral blood. This clonotype was sampled from a middle-aged man with active or convalescent COVID-19.

The CDR3 DNA reads TGCGCCAGCAGCTTCACCCAGGGGGCGCGCGGAGAGACCCAGTACTTC. Its translation is CASSFTQGARGETQYF. V usage is TRBV5-1 and J usage is TRBJ2-5; 8 nucleotides match TRBD1. The CDR3 covers 16 residues. With 2 bases clipped from V and 4 bases from J, the junction kept 10 bases outside the gene matches. Germline V gene lookup returns CDR1 SGHRS and CDR2 YFSETQ.